The 20 T cell receptor beta chains below were found in one sample sequenced in a study of T cell changes during pregnancy in multiple sclerosis. Generated by immunoSEQ multiplex PCR, the TCRdb table keeps only in-frame clones and is missing some. The sample has tens of thousands of clones; about 92% are singletons. Sequenced material: peripheral blood, taken in the third trimester of pregnancy. The source of these receptors is a female donor in good health, enrolled as a control in a pregnancy study.

The chain combines TRBV5-6 with TRBJ2-5; 11 bases map to TRBD2. Gene TRBJ2-7 matches the end of the DNA better, so the J call may be wrong. This CDR3 is 15 amino acids long. The germline CDR1 and CDR2 sequences are SGHDT and YYEEEE. The CDR3 DNA sequence: TGTGCCAGCAGCTGGCAACTAGCGGGAGTCTACGAGCAGTACTTC. The encoded protein is CASSWQLAGVYEQYF.

The count of this clone is one. The chain couples TRBV27 to TRBJ2-3; 8 nucleotides agree with TRBD2. Looked up from germline, CDR1 is MNHEY and CDR2 is SMNVEV (reference sequence). The CDR3 contains 15 residues. With 8 bases clipped from V and 3 bases from J, the junction kept 10 bases outside the gene matches. CDR3 region: CASGGLGLITDTQYF. Written as DNA, the CDR3 is TGTGCCAGCGGGGGACTAGGGTTAATAACAGATACGCAGTATTTT.

The chain links TRBV29-1 to TRBJ1-2; maybe TRBD1 (6 bases). V was pared by 7 bases and J by 8 bases, with 26 bases between. The CDR3 covers 15 residues. Germline-derived CDR1 and CDR2 are SQVTM and ANQGSEA. The CDR3 sequence is CSAVLPRQGIGGYTF. In DNA form, the CDR3 reads TGCAGCGCTGTCCTCCCCCGGCAGGGGATAGGGGGCTACACCTTC.

V usage is TRBV28 and J usage is TRBJ2-7; D may be TRBD1 (6 bases). Germline loops: CDR1 MDHEN, CDR2 SYDVKM. V lost 10 bases and J 1 base, leaving 8 bases between the germline ends. This CDR3 has 11 amino acids. The CDR3 region has the DNA TGTGCCATCGGACAGTCCTACGAGCAGTACTTC. The encoded protein is CAIGQSYEQYF.

The chain couples TRBV2 to TRBJ2-3; D remains ambiguous. Between the trimmed V and J ends, which lost 5 bases and 5 bases, there was a span of 20 bases. CDR3 length: 16 amino acids. Germline CDR1 and CDR2: SNHLY and FYNNEI. CDR3 DNA: TGTGCCAGCAGTCTAGATTCTGGCGTGAAAGAAGATACGCAGTATTTT. Amino acids: CASSLDSGVKEDTQYF.

J is TRBJ2-4 and V is TRBV5-1; D perhaps matches TRBD2 (6 bases). CDR1 is SGHRS and CDR2 is YFSETQ in the germline V gene. The V and J ends lost 4 bases and 2 bases respectively, with 13 bases between them. The CDR3 loop spans 15 amino acids. In DNA form, the CDR3 reads TGCGCCAGCAGCCCCGGTGGGGGGTCCAAAAACATTCAGTACTTC. Its translation: CASSPGGGSKNIQYF.

The rearrangement uses TRBV6-1 and TRBJ2-7, with 7 bases that match TRBD2. CDR1 is MNHNS and CDR2 is SASEGT in the germline V gene. Trimming took 6 bases from V and 7 from J; bases not matched to a gene: 15. The CDR3 contains 15 residues. The CDR3 is CASSDGEGGVSEQYF. CDR3 sequence (DNA): TGTGCCAGCAGCGATGGGGAGGGTGGGGTGAGTGAGCAGTACTTC.

The chain links TRBV29-1 to TRBJ2-5; 9 bases fit TRBD2. The CDR3 loop spans 14 amino acids. The germline V gene encodes CDR1 SQVTM and CDR2 ANQGSEA. The V gene end was trimmed by 7 bases and the J gene end by 1 base; junction bases not matched to a gene: 7. In DNA form, the CDR3 reads TGCAGCGGGGGTCCTAGCGGGACCCAAGAGACCCAGTACTTC. The encoded protein is CSGGPSGTQETQYF.

The rearrangement links TRBV11-2 to TRBJ2-5; 11 nucleotides align to TRBD1. CDR1 is SGHAT and CDR2 is FQNNGV in the germline V gene. With V trimmed by 5 bases and J by 4 bases, 3 bases remained unmatched. The CDR3 covers 14 residues. CDR3 bases: TGTGCCAGCAGCCAAGGGACAGGGGGAGAGACCCAGTACTTC. Translating gives CASSQGTGGETQYF.

The chain recombines TRBV7-9 with TRBJ1-5, with a tentative D call TRBD1 (5 bases). V shed 3 bases and J shed 4 bases, with 10 bases lying between them. The CDR3 is made up of 14 amino acids. The germline CDR1 and CDR2 sequences are SEHNR and FQNEAQ (reference sequence). The CDR3 sequence is CASSFGSGNQPQHF. CDR3 sequence (DNA): TGTGCCAGCAGCTTTGGGTCAGGGAATCAGCCCCAGCATTTT. Full variable domain (rest looked up from reference TRBV7-9 and TRBJ1-5): DTGVSQNPRHKITKRGQNVTFRCDPISEHNRLYWYRQTLGQGPEFLTYFQNEAQLEKSRLLSDRFSAERPKGSFSTLEIQRTEQGDSAMYLCASSFGSGNQPQHFGDGTRLSIL.

This clone was seen a few times. This chain uses TRBV28 with TRBJ1-6; D perhaps matches TRBD1 (5 bases). The CDR3 consists of 17 residues. Trimming took off 4 bases at V and 6 bases at J, with 19 bases between the two ends. Germline CDR1 is MDHEN and CDR2 is SYDVKM. The CDR3 DNA follows: TGTGCCAGCAGTTCGCCACTGAGTGTACAGGTTAATTCACCCCTCCACTTT. Translated: CASSSPLSVQVNSPLHF.

The chain links TRBV5-5 to TRBJ1-5, with TRBD1 matching 7 bases. The CDR3 has 15 residues. After removal of 3 bases from V and 0 bases from J, the junction contained 3 bases not matched to a gene. The germline V gene encodes CDR1 SGHKS and CDR2 YYEKEE (reference sequence). The CDR3 region is CASSSRGSSNQPQHF. Written as DNA, the CDR3 is TGTGCCAGCAGCTCCAGGGGGAGTAGCAATCAGCCCCAGCATTTT.

The V gene is TRBV5-5, the J gene TRBJ1-1; tentatively, D is TRBD1 (5 bases). CDR1 is SGHKS and CDR2 is YYEKEE in the germline V gene (reference sequence). This CDR3 is 16 amino acids long. The V end lost 4 bases, the J end lost 0 bases, and 16 bases lay between the germline ends. CDR3 in amino acids: CASSPRAHTLNTEAFF. The DNA for the CDR3 is TGTGCCAGCAGCCCCAGGGCCCATACCCTGAACACTGAAGCTTTCTTT.

This rearrangement joins TRBV6-1 to TRBJ2-7, with unresolved D. Germline V gene lookup returns CDR1 MNHNS and CDR2 SASEGT. The length of the CDR3 is 11 residues. Trimming took off 11 bases at V and 0 bases at J, with 8 bases between the two ends. CDR3 region: CAGRSSYEQYF. As DNA, the CDR3 is TGTGCCGGCCGAAGCTCCTACGAGCAGTACTTC.

The chain recombines TRBV28 with TRBJ1-2, with TRBD1 as a possible D gene (6 bases). V was cut by 6 bases and J by 5 bases, with 16 bases left in between. Per germline, CDR1 MDHEN and CDR2 SYDVKM. The CDR3 has 14 residues. CDR3 amino acids: CASSPSGGGYGYTF. The CDR3 nucleotides are TGTGCCAGCAGCCCCTCTGGGGGCGGGTATGGCTACACCTTC.

The genes are TRBV6-5 and TRBJ1-6; D may be TRBD1 (6 bases). This CDR3 is 15 amino acids long. Germline-derived CDR1 and CDR2 are MNHEY and SVGAGI. Trimming left V 6 bases short and J 5 bases short, with 14 bases between. CDR3 bases: TGTGCCAGCAGACGAAGACAGGCAAATAATTCACCCCTCCACTTT. This codes for CASRRRQANNSPLHF.

The rearrangement joins TRBV2 to TRBJ2-1; D may be TRBD1 (6 bases). The length of the CDR3 is 14 residues. The V gene's germline CDR1 is SNHLY and CDR2 FYNNEI. V lost 6 bases, J lost 7 bases, and 16 bases lay in between. CDR3 DNA: TGTGCCAGCAGCGGAGAGATTAGGGGGAATGAGCAGTTCTTC. Residues: CASSGEIRGNEQFF.

This sequence joins TRBV9 and TRBJ1-1; D is unclear. Trimming shortened V by 4 bases and J by 8 bases, and 15 bases separated the two germline ends. CDR1 is SGDLS, CDR2 YYNGEE, per germline. This CDR3 spans 13 amino acids. CDR3: CASSPSFLEEAFF. In DNA form, the CDR3 reads TGTGCCAGCAGCCCATCCTTTTTAGAGGAAGCTTTCTTT.

The J gene is TRBJ2-5, the V gene TRBV6-1, with D perhaps matching TRBD1 (5 bases). The CDR3 extends over 14 amino acids. V gave up 7 bases and J gave up 5 bases, with 17 bases separating them. Germline loops: CDR1 MNHNS, CDR2 SASEGT. The CDR3 protein is CASIQQGRKETQYF. CDR3 nucleotide sequence: TGTGCCAGCATTCAGCAGGGAAGAAAGGAGACCCAGTACTTC.

The chain has TRBV19 and TRBJ2-5; 8 bases map to TRBD2. Trimming took 5 bases from V and 5 from J; bases not matched to a gene: 1. This CDR3 region has 12 residues. Germline loops: CDR1 LNHDA, CDR2 SQIVND (reference sequence). The chain's CDR3 is CASSVAGETQYF. The CDR3 DNA sequence: TGTGCCAGTAGTGTAGCGGGGGAGACCCAGTACTTC.